These 20 T cell receptor beta chains originate from one sample sequenced in a study of blood T cells in healthy people across ages. Using a J-beta primer mix together with a sample-barcoded 5' primer, a second PCR was run for roughly 6 to 11 cycles. TCRdb processed the 5' RACE reads anew with MiXCR; each CDR3 protein has one entry. The sample records around 800,000 distinct CDR3 sequences, approximately 24% being singletons. A further study also used this sample, focusing on T cells of mothers and their children.

Sequenced: blood. Every receptor here comes from a boy aged 10-17 years in good health.

This clonotype was seen a few times. This chain links TRBV4-1 with TRBJ2-5; 7 bases align to TRBD1. CDR3 length equals 15 residues. Looked up from germline, CDR1 is MGHRA and CDR2 is YSYEKL. J lost 5 bases, V lost 3 bases, and 9 bases had no gene match. The CDR3 nucleotides read TGCGCCAGCAGCCACCCTCCGACAGGGTTGGAGACCCAGTACTTC. Protein: CASSHPPTGLETQYF.

The J gene is TRBJ2-1, the V gene TRBV6-1, with 9 bases that match TRBD1. The CDR3 spans 13 residues. The junction had 8 bases not matched to a gene; V was cut back by 10 bases and J by 7 bases. In germline, CDR1 is MNHNS, CDR2 SASEGT. The CDR3, as DNA: TGTGCCATCCGGGACAGGGTTGAAAATGAGCAGTTCTTC. It yields the protein CAIRDRVENEQFF.

The chain carries TRBV10-3 and TRBJ1-2; D is ambiguous. V lost 0 bases, J lost 2 bases, and 10 bases lay in between. The CDR3 has 15 residues. Germline V lookup: CDR1 ENHRY, CDR2 SYGVKD. DNA of the CDR3: TGTGCCATCAGTGAGTCGCCTGGTTGGAACTATGGCTACACCTTC. It codes for CAISESPGWNYGYTF.

The chain carries TRBV28 and TRBJ1-5; the D gene is possibly TRBD1 (6 bases). CDR3 size: 13 residues. CDR1 MDHEN and CDR2 SYDVKM come from the germline V gene. The V gene lost 6 bases and the J gene lost 3 bases, with 9 bases spanning the gap. The chain's CDR3 is CASRDSLNQPQHF. The CDR3 bases are TGTGCCAGCAGGGACAGCCTCAATCAGCCCCAGCATTTT.

The genes are TRBV2 and TRBJ2-5; unclear D gene. The DNA end is more similar to TRBJ2-7, so the J call may be wrong. The CDR3 is made up of 13 amino acids. Germline V gene sequence: CDR1 SNHLY, CDR2 FYNNEI. The CDR3 sequence: CASKESLIDEQYF. In DNA form, the CDR3 reads TGTGCCAGCAAAGAGAGTCTAATCGACGAGCAGTACTTC.

The chain couples TRBV4-1 to TRBJ2-1; TRBD1 matches at 7 bases. The length of the CDR3 is 15 residues. Per germline, CDR1 MGHRA and CDR2 YSYEKL. The V gene end was trimmed by 7 bases and the J gene end by 6 bases; junction bases not matched to a gene: 12. The CDR3 bases are TGCGCCAGCACCCGAGCGGCAGGGGGATTCAATGAGCAGTTCTTC. It codes for CASTRAAGGFNEQFF.

The chain's CDR3 is CASSVEKDTQYF. DNA of the CDR3: TGTGCCAGCAGCGTAGAGAAGGATACGCAGTATTTT. This sequence joins TRBV9 and TRBJ2-3; no clear D. V was pared by 0 bases and J by 6 bases, with 5 bases between. The CDR3 runs to 12 residues. Germline CDR1 is SGDLS and CDR2 is YYNGEE. Full variable domain (remainder filled in from reference TRBV9 and TRBJ2-3): DSGVTQTPKHLITATGQRVTLRCSPRSGDLSVYWYQQSLDQGLQFLIQYYNGEERAKGNILERFSAQQFPDLHSELNLSSLELGDSALYFCASSVEKDTQYFGPGTRLTVL.

The gene calls are TRBV5-6 and TRBJ2-5, with TRBD2 matching over 8 bases. The germline gives CDR1 SGHDT, CDR2 YYEEEE. V was pared by 4 bases and J by 5 bases, with 7 bases of the junction left unmatched. This CDR3 is built from 14 residues. CDR3 loop: CASSLSTSVETQYF. The CDR3 DNA sequence: TGTGCCAGCAGCCTGTCGACTAGCGTGGAGACCCAGTACTTC. Using reference TRBV5-6 and TRBJ2-5 for the parts outside the CDR3, the full variable domain is DAGVTQSPTHLIKTRGQQVTLRCSPKSGHDTVSWYQQALGQGPQFIFQYYEEEERQRGNFPDRFSGHQFPNYSSELNVNALLLGDSALYLCASSLSTSVETQYFGPGTRLLVL.

Comments on this clonotype: The junction shows a germline mismatch at one end, possibly a read error. The chain is built from TRBV28 and TRBJ2-5; 8 bases align to TRBD1. CDR1 is MDHEN, CDR2 SYDVKM, per germline. This CDR3 region has 14 residues. In DNA, the CDR3 is TGTGCCAGCAGCCGCGGACAGGGTCGGGAGACCCGGTACTTC. Translation gives CASSRGQGRETRYF.

This clonotype was seen a handful of times. The rearrangement uses TRBV6-5 and TRBJ1-1; 8 bases align to TRBD1. The V segment lost 6 bases and the J segment 11 bases; nucleotides outside the gene matches: 11. CDR1 and CDR2 (germline): MNHEY, SVGAGI. CDR3 length equals 13 residues. The CDR3 sequence: CASSPPGQVSAFF. Written as DNA, the CDR3 is TGTGCCAGCAGCCCCCCGGGACAGGTCTCGGCTTTCTTT.

This clonotype was detected a few times. This sequence joins TRBV20-1 and TRBJ2-3, with no clear D. Germline CDR1 DFQATT, CDR2 SNEGSKA (reference sequence). The length of the CDR3 is 13 residues. Trimming pared 3 bases from V and 6 bases from J, leaving 13 bases between. CDR3 in DNA: TGCAGTGCTAGTGTAGTAGCACCCGATACGCAGTATTTT. As protein: CSASVVAPDTQYF.

The chain recombines TRBV20-1 with TRBJ2-5; 14 nucleotides match TRBD2. TRBJ2-7 explains the end of the DNA better; the J call may be wrong. The germline gives CDR1 DFQATT, CDR2 SNEGSKA (reference sequence). This CDR3 contains 15 residues. DNA of the CDR3: TGCAGTGCTCACCTGGGACTAGCGGGGGCCTACGAGCAGTACTTC. Protein sequence: CSAHLGLAGAYEQYF.

This clonotype has only a few counts. The CDR3 loop reads CASSLGDFRDETQYF. The CDR3 DNA is TGTGCCAGCAGCTTAGGGGACTTCAGAGACGAGACCCAGTACTTC. The rearrangement uses TRBV11-1 and TRBJ2-5; perhaps TRBD2 as D (6 bases). The CDR3 spans 15 residues. Trimming cost V 1 base and J 5 bases, with 14 bases left between them. The germline V gene has CDR1 SGHAT and CDR2 FQDESV (reference sequence).

The table lists this clonotype with a few counts. The chain joins TRBV19 to TRBJ2-7; perhaps TRBD2 as D (5 bases). Germline V CDR1 and CDR2: LNHDA, SQIVND (reference sequence). CDR3 length: 13 amino acids. Trimming cost V 7 bases and J 4 bases, with 14 bases left between them. The CDR3: CASTEGSGYEQYF. CDR3 nucleotide sequence: TGTGCCAGTACTGAGGGATCCGGGTACGAGCAGTACTTC.

This clonotype was counted only a few times. The genes are TRBV7-2 and TRBJ1-1, with D possibly matching TRBD1 (5 bases). The ends were cut back, 5 bases at V and 1 base at J, with 14 bases in the middle. CDR1 and CDR2 (germline): SGHTA, FQGNSA. The CDR3 has 15 amino acids. This chain's CDR3 is CASSAPGLSNTEAFF. The CDR3 DNA reads as TGTGCCAGCAGCGCACCGGGACTCTCGAACACTGAAGCTTTCTTT.

This chain connects TRBV4-1 to TRBJ1-2; D is perhaps TRBD1 (5 bases). The germline V gene has CDR1 MGHRA and CDR2 YSYEKL. The CDR3 runs to 18 residues. The V end was cut by 0 bases, the J end by 7 bases, with 24 bases between. The CDR3 nucleotides are TGCGCCAGCAGCCAAGACTTTAGGATTCAAGGGGTTGAAGCTGGCTACACCTTC. Its protein is CASSQDFRIQGVEAGYTF.

This clonotype was observed a few times. CDR3 bases: TGTGCCAGCAGCCCTCGCCGAAGGAGCGGGTGGAGCCACAATGAGCAGTTCTTC. It is translated as CASSPRRRSGWSHNEQFF. The chain combines TRBV28 with TRBJ2-1, with TRBD2 as a possible D gene (6 bases). V dropped 6 bases and J dropped 5 bases, with 26 bases sitting between them. Germline CDR1 MDHEN, CDR2 SYDVKM. The CDR3 contains 18 residues. Using reference TRBV28 and TRBJ2-1 for the parts outside the CDR3, the full variable domain is DVKVTQSSRYLVKRTGEKVFLECVQDMDHENMFWYRQDPGLGLRLIYFSYDVKMKEKGDIPEGYSVSREKKERFSLILESASTNQTSMYLCASSPRRRSGWSHNEQFFGPGTRLTVL.

The V gene is TRBV5-1, the J gene TRBJ2-1; D is perhaps TRBD1 (5 bases). V lost 1 base and J 2 bases, leaving 10 bases between the germline ends. The CDR3 totals 15 residues. Germline assignment: CDR1 SGHRS and CDR2 YFSETQ. CDR3: CASSLRSGTYNEQFF. The CDR3 coding sequence is TGCGCCAGCAGCTTGCGGTCAGGGACCTACAATGAGCAGTTCTTC. Supplemented by reference TRBV5-1 and TRBJ2-1, the full variable domain reads KAGVTQTPRYLIKTRGQQVTLSCSPISGHRSVSWYQQTPGQGLQFLFEYFSETQRNKGNFPGRFSGRQFSNSRSEMNVSTLELGDSALYLCASSLRSGTYNEQFFGPGTRLTVL.

In its sample, this clonotype was seen a few times. The chain couples TRBV5-5 to TRBJ2-1; TRBD2 might be the D (6 bases). Germline-derived CDR1 and CDR2 are SGHKS and YYEKEE (reference sequence). The germline V and J ends were trimmed by 0 bases and 7 bases, with 14 bases remaining between them. The CDR3 contains 15 residues. For the CDR3, the DNA is TGTGCCAGCAGCTTGGGGAGGGTAGCCGCGAATGAGCAGTTCTTC. Its protein product is CASSLGRVAANEQFF.

The genes are TRBV15 and TRBJ2-5; 7 bases agree with TRBD1. The CDR3 loop spans 16 amino acids. The germline CDR1 and CDR2 sequences are LNHNV and YYDKDF (reference sequence). With 3 bases clipped from V and 3 bases from J, the junction kept 10 bases outside the gene matches. The CDR3 coding sequence is TGTGCCACCAGCAGGACTGGTTACAGGGGAGAAGAGACCCAGTACTTC. Amino acids: CATSRTGYRGEETQYF.